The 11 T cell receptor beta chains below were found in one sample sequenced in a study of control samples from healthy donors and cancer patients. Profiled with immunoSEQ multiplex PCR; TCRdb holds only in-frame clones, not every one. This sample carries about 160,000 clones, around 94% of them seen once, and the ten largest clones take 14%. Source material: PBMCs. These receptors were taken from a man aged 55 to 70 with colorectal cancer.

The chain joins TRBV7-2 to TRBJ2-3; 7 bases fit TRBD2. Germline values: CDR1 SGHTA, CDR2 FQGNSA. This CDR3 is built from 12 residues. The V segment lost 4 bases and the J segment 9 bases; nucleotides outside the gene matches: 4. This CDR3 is CASSSAGNTQYF. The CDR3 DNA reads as TGTGCCAGCAGCTCAGCGGGGAACACGCAGTATTTT.

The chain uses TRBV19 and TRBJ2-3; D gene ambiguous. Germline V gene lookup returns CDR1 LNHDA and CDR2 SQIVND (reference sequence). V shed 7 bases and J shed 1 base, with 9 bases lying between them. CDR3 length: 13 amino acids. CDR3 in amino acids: CASMVRGTDTQYF. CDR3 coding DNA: TGTGCCAGTATGGTAAGGGGCACAGATACGCAGTATTTT.

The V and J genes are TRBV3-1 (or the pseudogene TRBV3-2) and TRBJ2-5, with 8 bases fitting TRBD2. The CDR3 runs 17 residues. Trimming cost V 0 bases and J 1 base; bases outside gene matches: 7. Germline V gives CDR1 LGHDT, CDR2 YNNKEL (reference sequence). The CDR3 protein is CASSQDRSGGPQETQYF. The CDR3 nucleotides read TGTGCCAGCAGCCAAGATAGGAGCGGGGGCCCCCAAGAGACCCAGTACTTC.

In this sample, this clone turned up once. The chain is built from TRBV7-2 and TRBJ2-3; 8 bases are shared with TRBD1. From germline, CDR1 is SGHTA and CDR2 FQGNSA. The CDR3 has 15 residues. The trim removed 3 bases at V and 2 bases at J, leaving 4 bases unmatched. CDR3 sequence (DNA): TGTGCCAGCAGCTTGACAGGGGATCTCACAGATACGCAGTATTTT. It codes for CASSLTGDLTDTQYF.

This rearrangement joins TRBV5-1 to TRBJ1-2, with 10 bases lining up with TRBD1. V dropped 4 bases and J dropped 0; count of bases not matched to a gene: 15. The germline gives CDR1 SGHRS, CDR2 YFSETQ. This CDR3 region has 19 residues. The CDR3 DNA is TGCGCCAGCAGCCCAGGGCTTGGGACAGGGGACCCTTCTAACTATGGCTACACCTTC. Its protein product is CASSPGLGTGDPSNYGYTF.

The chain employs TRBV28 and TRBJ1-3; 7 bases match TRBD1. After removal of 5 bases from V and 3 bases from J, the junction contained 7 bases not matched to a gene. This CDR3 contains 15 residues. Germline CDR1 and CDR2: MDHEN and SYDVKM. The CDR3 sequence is CASSLTGVGGNTIYF. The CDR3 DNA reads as TGTGCCAGCAGTCTAACAGGGGTAGGTGGAAACACCATATATTTT.

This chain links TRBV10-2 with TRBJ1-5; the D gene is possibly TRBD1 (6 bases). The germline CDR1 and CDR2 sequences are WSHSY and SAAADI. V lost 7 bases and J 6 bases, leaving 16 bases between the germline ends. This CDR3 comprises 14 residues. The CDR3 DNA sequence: TGCGCCAGCACCGACGGGGGGGGCAGTCAGCCCCAGCATTTT. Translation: CASTDGGGSQPQHF.

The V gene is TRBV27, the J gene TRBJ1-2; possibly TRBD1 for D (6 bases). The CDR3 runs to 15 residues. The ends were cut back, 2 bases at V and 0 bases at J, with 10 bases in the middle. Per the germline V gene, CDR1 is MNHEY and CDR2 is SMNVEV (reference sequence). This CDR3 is CASSLRGTANYGYTF. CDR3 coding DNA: TGTGCCAGCAGTTTAAGGGGGACCGCTAACTATGGCTACACCTTC.

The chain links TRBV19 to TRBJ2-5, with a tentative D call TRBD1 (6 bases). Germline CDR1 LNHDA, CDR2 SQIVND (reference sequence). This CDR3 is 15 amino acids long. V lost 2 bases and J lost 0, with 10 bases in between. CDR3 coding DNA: TGTGCCAGTAGTATAAACAGGGCGTACCAAGAGACCCAGTACTTC. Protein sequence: CASSINRAYQETQYF.

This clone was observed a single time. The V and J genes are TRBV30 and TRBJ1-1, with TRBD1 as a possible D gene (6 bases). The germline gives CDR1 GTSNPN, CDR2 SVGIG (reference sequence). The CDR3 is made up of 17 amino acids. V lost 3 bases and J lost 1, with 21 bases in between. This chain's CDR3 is CAWRGGKLDRRNTEAFF. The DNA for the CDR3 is TGTGCCTGGAGGGGGGGGAAACTCGACAGGCGGAACACTGAAGCTTTCTTT.

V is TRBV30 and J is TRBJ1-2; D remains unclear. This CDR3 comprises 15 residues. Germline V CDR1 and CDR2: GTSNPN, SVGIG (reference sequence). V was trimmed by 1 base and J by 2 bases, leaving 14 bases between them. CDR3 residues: CAWSDWAGTNYGYTF. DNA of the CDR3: TGTGCCTGGAGTGATTGGGCAGGCACCAACTATGGCTACACCTTC.